This T cell receptor beta chain stems from a study of OX40 agonist ivuxolimab in advanced cancers. Describing the broader study: Ivuxolimab was a fully human IgG2 agonistic monoclonal antibody targeting the costimulatory receptor OX40 (CD134). Intravenous ivuxolimab was administered to patients every 2 weeks at six dose levels: 0.01, 0.1, 0.3, 1.5, 3 and 10 mg/kg. Of the 50 to 55 dose-escalation patients, hepatocellular carcinoma was present in approximately 20, melanoma in approximately 15, renal cell carcinoma in 9 and head and neck cancer in 9. A male proportion of almost 85% and a mean age of roughly 58 years, ranging from roughly 23 to 85, were recorded for the dose-escalation cohort. Patients were allowed to have had prior anti-PD-1, anti-PD-L1 or anti-CTLA-4 therapy, and 30% to 50% of the dose-escalation patients had previously received checkpoint inhibitors. Partial responses were achieved by three dose-escalation patients, of whom one had hepatocellular carcinoma and two had cutaneous melanoma. Peripheral TCRbeta sequencing aimed to test whether ivuxolimab altered TCR sequence diversity and caused clonal T-cell expansion. The paper reports the monotherapy dose-escalation portion (N of about 50 patients) of the phase I ivuxolimab trial.

The research as a whole found: In the 0.1-3.0 mg/kg groups, partial responders were among the patients with the lowest normalized peripheral clonal expansion, particularly in CD8+ T cells. At doses from 0.1 to 3.0 mg/kg, clonal expansion was seen in both CD4+ and CD8+ blood T cells between baseline and week 6. Low levels of normalized T-cell clonal expansion were also seen in some nonresponding patients. The antigen specificity of the peripheral T cells that underwent clonal expansion was not determined. On average, CD8+ T cells showed more expanded clones than CD4+ T cells after ivuxolimab.

The trial excluded patients who had a history of autoimmune disease or who were on systemic immunosuppression. In every dose cohort, peripheral blood was drawn for TCR sequencing at baseline, cycle 4 day 1, and cycle 7 day 1. The samples were drawn from a first-in-human, open-label, multicenter phase I dose-escalation trial of ivuxolimab. Adults with locally advanced or metastatic melanoma, renal cell carcinoma, hepatocellular carcinoma or head and neck squamous cell carcinoma were enrolled in the trial. CD4+ and CD8+ T cells were sorted separately from peripheral blood before TCR sequencing. From the cysteine through the phenylalanine, the CDR3 covers 14 amino acids. Only the CDR3 DNA stays, 42 bases, in frame from base 1. The trim is 5 bases for V and 0 bases for J, with a gap of 7 bases between the germline ends. CDR1 and CDR2, per the germline V gene, are SNHLY and FYNNEI. With regard to this clone: Its binding antigen is unknown. The input lacks base qualities; no much larger clone sits a single base away.

Genomic DNA was isolated from the sorted cells so that the TCRbeta CDR3 region could be sequenced. The immunoSEQ Assay was used for sequencing of TCRbeta CDR3 regions. Here the immuneACCESS table is served through TCRdb, limited to in-frame sequences with V and J called. Missing clones are a known gap in these copies; in checked studies unresolved V genes cover under half, and the rest lacks a known reason. Present in this sample are about 77,000 clones, around 80% of which were seen just once. About 0.8% of the sample is held by the ten biggest clonotypes. Sequenced material: CD4+ or CD8+ T cells sorted from blood, taken in a trial of the OX40 agonist ivuxolimab. This receptor chain uses TRBV2 and TRBJ2-2, with an unclear D gene assignment. This clonotype originated in an adult with an advanced solid tumor such as melanoma, head and neck, liver or kidney cancer. The CDR3 protein: CASSFRPNTGELFF. The DNA sequence follows: TGTGCCAGCAGTTTCAGACCGAACACCGGGGAGCTGTTTTTT.